This T cell receptor beta chain was captured in a study of vaccination and CD4 T cells after COVID-19. Note on this clonotype: Its antigen is not identified.

The Oncomine TCR Beta short-read assay was applied to DNA of cultured CD4+ T cells. From the PCR reads, TCRdb called clonotypes with MiXCR, one entry per CDR3 protein. The sample includes some 9,300 distinct CDR3 sequences, approximately 73% of them seen just once. Unmatched junction bases numbered 4, after V lost 3 bases and J lost 8 bases. The CDR3 sequence is 12 residues long. Germline V gene lookup returns CDR1 DFQATT and CDR2 SNEGSKA (reference sequence). Treatment: approximately nine-day PBMC culture with coronavirus spike peptide pools or control peptides (ViraFEST assay). Source material: CD4+ T cells from blood, cultured in vitro. V is TRBV20-1 and J is TRBJ1-2; TRBD1 matches at 9 bases. The TCR was taken from a human donor who had recovered from COVID-19. The CDR3 DNA sequence: TGCAGTGCTAGCCGGGACAGGGACGGCTACACCTTC. This gives the protein CSASRDRDGYTF.